This TCR beta chain appears in the sequencing data of a study of cytomegalovirus exposure and HLA in healthy donors. Findings and limits, study-wide: An analysis that came later showed most CMV-associated TCR beta chains appearing HLA-restricted. An observed cluster of highly shared sequence variants was recorded as a likely sequencing artifact. Later, an analysis showed that TCR beta chains associated with HLA were more clonally expanded than others that were equally common.

J gave up 5 bases and V 1 base, and 11 bases lay outside the gene matches. Germline V lookup: CDR1 SGHRS, CDR2 YFSETQ. This CDR3 region has 17 residues. The study ran its PCR with 60 Vbeta and 13 Jbeta primers. The method was immunoSEQ multiplex PCR; TCRdb's version includes in-frame clones alone and lacks a portion of them. Here the sample spans under 250,000 clones, roughly 84% being singletons. About this clone: As yet, its antigen is unknown.

This clonotype was sampled from a boy aged 2-9 years in good health and CMV-seronegative. The sequencing sample was made of PBMCs. The rearrangement links TRBV5-1 to TRBJ2-5, with 10 bases fitting TRBD2. CDR3 nucleotide sequence: TGCGCCAGCAGCTTGTGGGGGACTAGCGAGAGCGGGGAGACCCAGTACTTC. Translating it yields CASSLWGTSESGETQYF.